This TCR beta chain appears in the sequencing data of a study of molecular identifiers for immune sequencing clone quantification. On the study more broadly: In replicates, RNA from around 20,000 or 100,000 naive CD8 cells was divided five ways and four parts were sequenced. General observations from the study: Clones exceeding 20 RNA copies carried over 97% of effector molecules but under 1% of naive-cell molecules.

The authors sorted naive CD8 T cells as CD8+CD4-CCR7+CD45RA+. This CDR3 has 16 amino acids. V lost 4 bases to trimming and J lost 0 bases, with 13 bases between them. The germline V gene has CDR1 SEHNR and CDR2 FQNEAQ (reference sequence). To note about this clonotype: What it binds is not known.

TCRdb recomputed calls from the PCR reads with MiXCR, one row per CDR3 protein. The repertoire holds hundreds of thousands of distinct CDR3 sequences, with 25% as singletons. This receptor was identified in a human donor in good health. Some libraries in this study had Jurkat cell RNA spiked in. The chain joins TRBV7-9 to TRBJ1-3; D unclear. Sequenced: naive CD8+ T cells from blood, with Jurkat cell RNA spiked in. Subset noted: FACS-sorted CD8+CD4-CCR7+CD45RA+ naive T cells. CDR3 loop: CASSSTRALSGNTIYF. CDR3 bases: TGTGCCAGCAGCTCTACAAGGGCCCTCTCTGGAAACACCATATATTTT.